This record concerns one T cell receptor beta chain sequence. TCRdb's copy holds only in-frame clones and misses some; the assay was immunoSEQ multiplex PCR. The sample lists 65,000 to 100,000 clones, roughly 88% seen once, with approximately 0.3% in the top ten. These data belong to a study of OX40 agonist ivuxolimab in advanced cancers. Turning to the study itself: A mean age of roughly 62 years, range roughly 20 to 80, was recorded, and approximately 80% were male.

V was trimmed by 5 bases and J by 2 bases, leaving 16 bases between them. CDR1 is LNHDA, CDR2 SQIVND, per germline (reference sequence). This CDR3 has 16 amino acids. The TCR was taken from an adult with an advanced solid tumor such as melanoma, head and neck, liver or kidney cancer. This sample comprised CD4+ or CD8+ T cells sorted from blood, obtained in a trial of the OX40 agonist ivuxolimab. J is TRBJ1-5 and V is TRBV19; D unclear. Written as DNA, the CDR3 is TGTGCCAGTAGTCATGTTCCAAGGCAGCGCAATCAGCCCCAGCATTTT. This sequence encodes CASSHVPRQRNQPQHF.